The sequence of this T cell receptor (beta chain) was determined in a study of blood T cell repertoires in COVID-19. Turning to the study itself: Whether acute or convalescent, the COVID-19 samples came from the United States, Italy and Spain. The cDNA or gDNA used as material had been derived from T cells, B-cell-depleted T cells, or PBMCs.

In the original workflow: It was from reference gene primer amplification that nucleated cell counts were estimated. The protocol was immunoSEQ multiplex PCR, while the TCRdb copy is restricted to in-frame clones and leaves out a portion. Clonal size and the V and J genes are those of that table, whereas D and trimming came from the DNA. The data show some 140,000 clones, with about 90% seen just once and roughly 2.5% held by the top ten. The CDR3 runs to 15 residues. V was clipped by 0 bases and J by 3 bases; unmatched bases: 1. Germline CDR1 reads GTSNPN; CDR2 reads SVGIG (reference sequence). Sequencing input: peripheral blood. The rearrangement links TRBV30 to TRBJ2-3, with 12 bases identical to TRBD2. This sequence was found in a man aged 50 to 59 with active COVID-19. The CDR3 reads CAWSVTSGGTDTQYF. The CDR3 DNA reads as TGTGCCTGGAGTGTGACTAGCGGGGGTACAGATACGCAGTATTTT.